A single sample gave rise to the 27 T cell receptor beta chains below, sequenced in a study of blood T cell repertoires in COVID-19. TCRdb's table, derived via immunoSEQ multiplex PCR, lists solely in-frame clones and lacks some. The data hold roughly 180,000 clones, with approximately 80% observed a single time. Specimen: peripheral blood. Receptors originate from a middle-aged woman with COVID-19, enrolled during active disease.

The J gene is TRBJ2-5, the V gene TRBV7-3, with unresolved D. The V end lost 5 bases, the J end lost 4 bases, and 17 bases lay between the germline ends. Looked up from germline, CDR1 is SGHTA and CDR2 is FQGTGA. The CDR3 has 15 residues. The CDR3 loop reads CASSHGSNARETQYF. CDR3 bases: TGTGCCAGCAGCCACGGGTCTAACGCAAGAGAGACCCAGTACTTC.

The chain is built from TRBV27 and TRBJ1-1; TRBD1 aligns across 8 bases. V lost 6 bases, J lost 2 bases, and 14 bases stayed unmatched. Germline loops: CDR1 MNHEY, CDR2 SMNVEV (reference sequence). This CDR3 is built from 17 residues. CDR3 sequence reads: CASSPNFGTGRNTEAFF. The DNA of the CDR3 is TGTGCCAGCAGCCCAAATTTCGGGACAGGCAGAAACACTGAAGCTTTCTTT.

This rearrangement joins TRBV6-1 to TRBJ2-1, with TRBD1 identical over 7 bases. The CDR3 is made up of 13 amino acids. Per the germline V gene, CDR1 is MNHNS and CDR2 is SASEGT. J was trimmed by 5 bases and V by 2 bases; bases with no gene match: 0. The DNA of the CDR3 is TGTGCCAGCAGTGAACAGGGGGACAATGAGCAGTTCTTC. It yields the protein CASSEQGDNEQFF.

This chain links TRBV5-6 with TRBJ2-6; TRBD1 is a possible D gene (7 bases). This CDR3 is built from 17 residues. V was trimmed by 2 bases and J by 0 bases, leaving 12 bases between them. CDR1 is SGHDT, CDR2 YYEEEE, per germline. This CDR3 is CASSFRQGLSGANVLTF. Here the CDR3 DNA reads TGTGCCAGCAGCTTTCGACAGGGACTCTCTGGGGCCAACGTCCTGACTTTC.

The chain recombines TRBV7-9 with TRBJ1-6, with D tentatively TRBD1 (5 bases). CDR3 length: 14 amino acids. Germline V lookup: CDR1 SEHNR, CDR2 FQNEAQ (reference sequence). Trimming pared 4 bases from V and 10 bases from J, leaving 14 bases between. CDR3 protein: CASSSQADGSPLHF. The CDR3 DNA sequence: TGTGCCAGCAGCTCACAGGCGGATGGGTCACCCCTCCACTTT.

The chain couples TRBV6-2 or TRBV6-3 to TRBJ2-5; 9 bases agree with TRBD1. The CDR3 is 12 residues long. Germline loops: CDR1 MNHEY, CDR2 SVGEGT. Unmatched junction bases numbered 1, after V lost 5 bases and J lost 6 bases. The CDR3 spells CASSDRGKTQYF. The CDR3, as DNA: TGTGCCAGCAGTGACAGGGGGAAGACCCAGTACTTC.

CDR3 in DNA: TGTGCCAGTAAGAAAACTAGCGGCCAAGAGACCCAGTACTTC. Its protein product is CASKKTSGQETQYF. The chain has TRBV19 and TRBJ2-5; TRBD2 matches 8 bases. This CDR3 has 14 residues. The germline CDR1 and CDR2 sequences are LNHDA and SQIVND (reference sequence). V gave up 7 bases and J gave up 1 base; unmatched junction bases: 5.

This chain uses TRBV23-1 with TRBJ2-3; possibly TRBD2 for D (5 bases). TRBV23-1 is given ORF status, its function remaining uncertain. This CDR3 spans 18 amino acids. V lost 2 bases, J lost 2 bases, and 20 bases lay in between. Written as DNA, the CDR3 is TGCGCCAGCAGTCAACGCCCTTATGAAGGAGGATTCACAGATACGCAGTATTTT. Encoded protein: CASSQRPYEGGFTDTQYF.

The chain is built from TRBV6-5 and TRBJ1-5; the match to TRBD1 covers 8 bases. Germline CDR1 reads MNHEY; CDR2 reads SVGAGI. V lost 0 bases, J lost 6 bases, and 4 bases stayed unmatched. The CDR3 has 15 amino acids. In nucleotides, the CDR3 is TGTGCCAGCAGTTACTCGTTCAGGGGGCCTCAGCCCCAGCATTTT. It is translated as CASSYSFRGPQPQHF.

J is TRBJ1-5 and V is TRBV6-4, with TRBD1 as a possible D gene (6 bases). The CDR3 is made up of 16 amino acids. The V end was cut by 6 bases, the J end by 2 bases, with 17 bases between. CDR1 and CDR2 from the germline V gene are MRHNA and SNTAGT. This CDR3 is CASRRNRGGRNQPQHF. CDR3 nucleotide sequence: TGTGCCAGCAGAAGAAACCGGGGGGGCCGCAATCAGCCCCAGCATTTT.

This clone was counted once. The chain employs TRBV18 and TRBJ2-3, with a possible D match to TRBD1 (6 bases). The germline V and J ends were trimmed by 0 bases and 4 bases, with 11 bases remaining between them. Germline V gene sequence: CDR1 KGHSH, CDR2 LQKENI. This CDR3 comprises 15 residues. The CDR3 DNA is TGTGCCAGCTCACCACCTGACAGGTGGCCAGATACGCAGTATTTT. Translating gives CASSPPDRWPDTQYF.

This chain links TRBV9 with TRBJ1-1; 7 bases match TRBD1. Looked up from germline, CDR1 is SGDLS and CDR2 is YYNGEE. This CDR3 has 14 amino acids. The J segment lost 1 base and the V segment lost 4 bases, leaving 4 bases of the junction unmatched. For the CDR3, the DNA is TGTGCCAGCAGCCGGGACAGCGGGAACACTGAAGCTTTCTTT. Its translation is CASSRDSGNTEAFF.

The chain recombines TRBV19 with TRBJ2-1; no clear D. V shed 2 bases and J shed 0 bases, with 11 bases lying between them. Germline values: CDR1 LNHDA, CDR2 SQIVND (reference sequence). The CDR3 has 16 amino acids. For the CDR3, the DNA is TGTGCCAGTAGTATAACCGTCACGAGCTCCTACAATGAGCAGTTCTTC. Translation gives CASSITVTSSYNEQFF.

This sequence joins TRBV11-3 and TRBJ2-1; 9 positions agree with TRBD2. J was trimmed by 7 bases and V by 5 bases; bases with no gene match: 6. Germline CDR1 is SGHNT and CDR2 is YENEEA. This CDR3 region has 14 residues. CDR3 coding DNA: TGTGCCAGCAGCCACCGAGCGGGAGGTAATGAGCAGTTCTTC. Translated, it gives CASSHRAGGNEQFF.

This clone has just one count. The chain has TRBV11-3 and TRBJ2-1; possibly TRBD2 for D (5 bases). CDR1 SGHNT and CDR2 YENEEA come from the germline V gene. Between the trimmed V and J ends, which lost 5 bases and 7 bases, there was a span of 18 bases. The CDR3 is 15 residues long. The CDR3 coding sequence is TGTGCCAGCAGCCCGGGGAGAATGACTGGGAATGAGCAGTTCTTC. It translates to CASSPGRMTGNEQFF.

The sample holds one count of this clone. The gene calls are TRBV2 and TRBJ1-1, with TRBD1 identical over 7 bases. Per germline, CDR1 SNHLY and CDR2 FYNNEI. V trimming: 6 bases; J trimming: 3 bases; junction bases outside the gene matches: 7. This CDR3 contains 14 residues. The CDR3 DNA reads TGTGCCAGCAGGAGAGGGGGCGATGACACTGAAGCTTTCTTT. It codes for CASRRGGDDTEAFF.

DNA for the CDR3: TGCAGTGCTAGTATACTAGCGGGGAACACAGATACGCAGTATTTT. Translated: CSASILAGNTDTQYF. The chain uses TRBV20-1 and TRBJ2-3; 10 bases are a match to TRBD2. Trimming cost V 3 bases and J 2 bases; bases outside gene matches: 5. Per the germline V gene, CDR1 is DFQATT and CDR2 is SNEGSKA (reference sequence). This CDR3 comprises 15 residues.

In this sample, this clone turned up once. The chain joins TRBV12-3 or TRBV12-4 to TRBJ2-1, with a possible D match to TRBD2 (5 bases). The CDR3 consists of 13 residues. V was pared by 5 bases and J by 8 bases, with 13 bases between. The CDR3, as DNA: TGTGCCAGCAGTGCTGCCGAGGGCCATGAGCAGTTCTTC. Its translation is CASSAAEGHEQFF.

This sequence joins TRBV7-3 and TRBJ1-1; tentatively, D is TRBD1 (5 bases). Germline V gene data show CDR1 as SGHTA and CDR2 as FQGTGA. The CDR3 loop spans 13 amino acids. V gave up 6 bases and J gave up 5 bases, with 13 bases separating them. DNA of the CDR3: TGTGCCAGCAGTCTCCGGGGGAAAACTGAAGCTTTCTTT. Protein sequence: CASSLRGKTEAFF.

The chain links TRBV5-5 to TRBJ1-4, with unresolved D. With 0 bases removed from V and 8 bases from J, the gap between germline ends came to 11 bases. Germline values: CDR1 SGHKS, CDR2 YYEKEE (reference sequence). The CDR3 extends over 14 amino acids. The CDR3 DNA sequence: TGTGCCAGCAGCTTGGGGGCGGGCGAGGAAAAACTGTTTTTT. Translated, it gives CASSLGAGEEKLFF. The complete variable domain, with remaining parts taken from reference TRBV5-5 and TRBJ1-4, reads DAGVTQSPTHLIKTRGQQVTLRCSPISGHKSVSWYQQVLGQGPQFIFQYYEKEERGRGNFPDRFSARQFPNYSSELNVNALLLGDSALYLCASSLGAGEEKLFFGSGTQLSVL.

In DNA, the CDR3 is TGTGCCACCAGTGATTTAGCGGGAGGGCTGGGGACCCAGTACTTC. Its protein is CATSDLAGGLGTQYF. The V call is TRBV24-1, the J call TRBJ2-5, with TRBD2 matching 10 bases. Trimming removed 1 base from V and 7 bases from J; junction bases left unmatched: 5. Germline V gene lookup returns CDR1 KGHDR and CDR2 SFDVKD. The CDR3 totals 15 residues.

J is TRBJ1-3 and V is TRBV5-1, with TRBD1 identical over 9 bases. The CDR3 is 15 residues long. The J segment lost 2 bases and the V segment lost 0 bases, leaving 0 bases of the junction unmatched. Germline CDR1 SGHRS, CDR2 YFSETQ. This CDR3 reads CASSLDRGPGNTIYF. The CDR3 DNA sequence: TGCGCCAGCAGCTTGGACAGGGGGCCTGGAAACACCATATATTTT. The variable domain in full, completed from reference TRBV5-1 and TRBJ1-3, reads KAGVTQTPRYLIKTRGQQVTLSCSPISGHRSVSWYQQTPGQGLQFLFEYFSETQRNKGNFPGRFSGRQFSNSRSEMNVSTLELGDSALYLCASSLDRGPGNTIYFGEGSWLTVV.

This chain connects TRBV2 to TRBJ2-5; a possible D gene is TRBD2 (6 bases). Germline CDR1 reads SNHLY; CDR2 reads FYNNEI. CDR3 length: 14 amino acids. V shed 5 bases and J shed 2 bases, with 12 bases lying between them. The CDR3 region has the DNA TGTGCCAGCAGTCGAGCTAGCGATCAAGAGACCCAGTACTTC. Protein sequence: CASSRASDQETQYF.

Written as DNA, the CDR3 is TGTGCCAGCAGTTCAGGGGTGGACTATGGCTACACCTTC. Protein product: CASSSGVDYGYTF. The J gene is TRBJ1-2, the V gene TRBV6-5, with a weak D call TRBD1 (6 bases). The V end was cut by 4 bases, the J end by 3 bases, with 9 bases between. Germline values: CDR1 MNHEY, CDR2 SVGAGI. This CDR3 comprises 13 residues.

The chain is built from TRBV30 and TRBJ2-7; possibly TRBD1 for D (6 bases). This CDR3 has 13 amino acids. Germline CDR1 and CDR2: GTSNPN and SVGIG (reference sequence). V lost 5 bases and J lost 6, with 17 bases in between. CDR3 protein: CAWGRGWGSEQYV. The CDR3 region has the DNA TGTGCCTGGGGCAGGGGCTGGGGATCCGAGCAGTACGTC.

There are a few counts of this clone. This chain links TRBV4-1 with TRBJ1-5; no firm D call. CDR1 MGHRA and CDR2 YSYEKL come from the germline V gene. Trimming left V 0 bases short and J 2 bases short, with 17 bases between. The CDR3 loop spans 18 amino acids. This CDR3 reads CASSQEFSVRGGNQPQHF. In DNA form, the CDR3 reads TGCGCCAGCAGCCAAGAATTCTCTGTCCGGGGAGGCAATCAGCCCCAGCATTTT.

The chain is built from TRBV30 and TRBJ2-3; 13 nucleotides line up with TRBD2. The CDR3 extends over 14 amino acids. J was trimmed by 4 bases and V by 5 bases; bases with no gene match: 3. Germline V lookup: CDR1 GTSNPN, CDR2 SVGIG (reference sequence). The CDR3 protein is CAWALAGGPDTQYF. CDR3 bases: TGTGCCTGGGCACTAGCGGGAGGGCCAGATACGCAGTATTTT.